Reported below is one TCR beta chain. The source of the sample is a study of neoadjuvant anti-PD-1 for oral cavity cancer. Study overall: Most patients had three to four biweekly doses of 3 mg/kg nivolumab before resection.

Assay: immunoSEQ multiplex PCR; the TCRdb copy retains only in-frame clones and omits some. The sample gives 60,000 to 75,000 clones, more than 65% of which show up once; 2.6% is in the top ten. Sequencing was performed on PBMCs, taken before nivolumab (anti-PD-1) treatment. The source is a person aged 40 to 85 with oral cavity squamous cell carcinoma.

The CDR3 DNA reads TGTGCCAGCAGGGGGGGGACAGGCGTTAATGAAAAACTGTTTTTT. It specifies CASRGGTGVNEKLFF. This chain connects TRBV27 to TRBJ1-4, with 8 positions matching TRBD1. The CDR3 covers 15 residues. CDR1 and CDR2 (germline): MNHEY, SMNVEV (reference sequence). With V trimmed by 6 bases and J by 4 bases, 7 bases remained unmatched.